The entry below describes one T cell receptor beta chain. No cognate antigen has been identified for it. Base qualities were left out, and no much larger clone turns up one base away. These data belong to a study of blood T cell repertoires in COVID-19 (dated by TCRdb to 2019 to 2021). Broadly, across the study: The collaborator samples originated in the United States, Italy and Spain and spanned the acute and convalescent phases of COVID-19. The material from the prospective study consisted of cDNA or gDNA derived from T cells, B-cell-depleted T cells, or PBMCs. Deeply sampled blood TCRbeta repertoires from subjects exposed to, actively infected with, or recovered from COVID-19 were included in the dataset. A freely available public database, intended as a resource for researchers studying the immune response to SARS-CoV-2, is where the repertoires were released. The samples were drawn from the first 160 participants of the ongoing ImmuneRACE study and from 950 to 1,500 subjects provided by 6 global collaborators. A de-identified subject ID, COVID-19 status, age in years and sex were almost always included in the sample metadata. HLA class I and class II types, where available, came from metadata supplied by the sample provider rather than from assay-based typing. General conclusions and limits of the study: How much clinical and demographic metadata was included differed by source and by participant, and the metadata was provided uncurated.

TCRbeta CDR3 regions were amplified from genomic DNA using the immunoSEQ Assay, a bias-controlled multiplex PCR. As for the original processing: The number of nucleated cells in each sample was estimated by amplification of reference gene primers within the assay. To quantify the absolute abundance of each unique TCRbeta CDR3 rearrangement, sequence reads were collapsed and filtered. For each sample, productive Simpson clonality was calculated by taking the square root of Simpson's diversity index across productive rearrangements. Here the immuneACCESS table is served through TCRdb, limited to in-frame sequences with V and J called. Missing clones are a known gap in these copies; in checked studies unresolved V genes cover under half, and the rest lacks a known reason. V, J and clone size are those of that table, while D and trimming were read from the DNA. This sample has 360,000 or so clones in its table, and about nine tenths of those were observed once. Just over 1% of the sample belongs to the ten largest clones.

Participants in the prospective study were aged about 18 to 89 years, lived in more than 20 United States geographic areas, and enrolled through a virtual design. Cohort assignment in the prospective study relied on participant-reported clinical history from a screening survey and a study questionnaire. A participant counted as exposed if, within 2 weeks of entering the study, that participant had been in contact with someone who had a PCR-confirmed or clinician-diagnosed COVID-19 case. In the prospective study, mobile phlebotomists collected whole blood, serum and a nasopharyngeal or oropharyngeal swab from each participant. Over a roughly 2-month period, participants in the prospective study had the option of providing additional blood draws and questionnaires. Blood samples from the prospective study were shipped frozen or at room temperature prior to DNA extraction. Via the germline V gene (reference sequence), CDR1 is DFQATT and CDR2 SNEGSKA. The cysteine opens and the phenylalanine closes a CDR3 of 11 amino acids. Just the 33-base CDR3 DNA is kept, in frame starting at base 1. The V end loses 7 bases and the J end loses 3 bases, and a stretch of 10 bases separates them.

The sequencing sample was made of PBMCs or T cells enriched from blood (not recorded which). This TCR was recovered from a woman aged 25 to 39 who had been exposed to COVID-19. The V and J segments used are TRBV20-1 and TRBJ2-7; a tentative D call is TRBD2 (5 bases match). DNA sequence: TGCAGTGTGAGGGCTGTCTACGAGCAGTACTTC. It translates as CSVRAVYEQYF.